This TCR beta chain was sequenced for a study of T cells after yellow fever vaccination. General study points: FACS-sorted repertoires could harbor abundant contaminating bulk-population clonotypes.

TCR cDNA was made by 5'RACE template switching, adding a universal primer site and UMIs. MiXCR, applied by TCRdb to the 5' RACE reads, yields one record per CDR3 protein. The data contain 250,000 or so distinct CDR3 sequences, approximately 3.6% of them singletons. This clonotype was detected many times. Its antigen remains unidentified. The CDR3 runs 13 residues. The V gene lost 2 bases and the J gene lost 6 bases, with 8 bases spanning the gap. Germline CDR1 reads MDHEN; CDR2 reads SYDVKM. V and J are TRBV28 and TRBJ1-5; TRBD1 is a possible D gene (6 bases). Sequencing used PBMCs, obtained 15 days after the yellow fever booster vaccination. This receptor was obtained from a man younger than 35 who received the YFV17D yellow fever vaccine. The CDR3 protein is CASSLGGFQPQHF. DNA of the CDR3: TGTGCCAGCAGTTTAGGGGGCTTTCAGCCCCAGCATTTT.